The 7 T cell receptor beta chains reported below all come from one sample, sequenced in a study of T cells in tuberculosis. TCRdb keeps only in-frame clones here, not all; method: immunoSEQ multiplex PCR. The repertoire holds some 60,000 clones, with roughly 79% as singletons. After thawing and overnight rest, PBMC were stained with GMM-loaded CD1B tetramer, viability dye and anti-CD3 for sorting. The lipid loaded on the CD1B tetramers was C32 glucose monomycolate from Rhodococcus equi. Sequenced sample: CD1b-GMM tetramer-negative cells sorted from PBMCs. These receptors were collected from an adult woman with latent tuberculosis.

This chain connects TRBV27 to TRBJ2-3; 9 bases align to TRBD1. Trimming removed 6 bases from V and 1 base from J; junction bases left unmatched: 2. Germline V gene data show CDR1 as MNHEY and CDR2 as SMNVEV (reference sequence). This CDR3 comprises 14 residues. CDR3 residues: CASSRQGGTDTQYF. CDR3 in DNA: TGTGCCAGCAGCCGACAGGGGGGCACAGATACGCAGTATTTT.

The rearrangement joins TRBV14 to TRBJ1-1; no clear D. The CDR3 has 14 amino acids. Germline assignment: CDR1 SGHDN and CDR2 FVKESK. V gave up 3 bases and J gave up 1 base, with 9 bases separating them. CDR3: CASSQLSQNTEAFF. In DNA, the CDR3 is TGTGCCAGCAGCCAGCTAAGCCAGAACACTGAAGCTTTCTTT.

The genes are TRBV2 and TRBJ1-3, with D perhaps matching TRBD1 (6 bases). The CDR3 runs 16 residues. V gave up 7 bases and J gave up 1 base, with 17 bases separating them. Germline lookup yields CDR1 SNHLY and CDR2 FYNNEI. The CDR3 sequence is CASKGGQGTSGNTIYF. Written as DNA, the CDR3 is TGTGCCAGCAAGGGAGGGCAGGGGACTTCTGGAAACACCATATATTTT.

This clone was seen just once. CDR3 in amino acids: CASTRGWGTEAFF. DNA for the CDR3: TGTGCCAGCACCAGGGGGTGGGGCACTGAAGCTTTCTTT. The chain uses TRBV19 and TRBJ1-1; 7 bases agree with TRBD1. V shed 9 bases and J 4 bases; nucleotides not matched to a gene: 8. The length of the CDR3 is 13 residues. Germline values: CDR1 LNHDA, CDR2 SQIVND (reference sequence).

The chain employs TRBV7-5 and TRBJ2-5; the DNA was not compared with TRBD1, the D call given in the table. The J call may be wrong; the DNA end is better matched by TRBJ2-7. TRBV7-5 is noted as a pseudogene. CDR3 size: 13 residues. The CDR3 DNA sequence: TGTGCCAGAAGCCTGACATCTCCCTACGAGCAGTACTTC. Protein sequence: CARSLTSPYEQYF.

The rearrangement uses TRBV11-2 and TRBJ1-4; 8 nucleotides align to TRBD1. Germline CDR1 and CDR2: SGHAT and FQNNGV. The CDR3 covers 14 residues. V shed 3 bases and J 8 bases; nucleotides not matched to a gene: 5. As DNA, the CDR3 is TGTGCCAGCAGCTTCGGACAGGGAGGGGAAAAACTGTTTTTT. This codes for CASSFGQGGEKLFF.

The rearrangement uses TRBV5-1 and TRBJ1-2; the match to TRBD1 covers 8 bases. After removal of 4 bases from V and 7 bases from J, the junction contained 6 bases not matched to a gene. Germline-derived CDR1 and CDR2 are SGHRS and YFSETQ. This CDR3 has 13 residues. The DNA for the CDR3 is TGCGCCAGCAGCCAAGGACAGGGCCTTGGCTACACCTTC. Protein sequence: CASSQGQGLGYTF.